The 27 T cell receptor beta chains below all came from one sample that was sequenced in a study of cytomegalovirus exposure and HLA in healthy donors. This PCR relied on a set of 60 Vbeta primers and 13 Jbeta primers. TCRdb keeps only in-frame clones here, not all; method: immunoSEQ multiplex PCR. Seen in this sample are 150,000 to 200,000 clones; the ten most common clones hold roughly 6.7%. Sample: PBMCs. The source of these receptors is a man between 25 and 39 years old in good health and CMV-seronegative.

V is TRBV11-2 and J is TRBJ1-1; D might be TRBD1 (5 bases). This CDR3 has 14 residues. Trimming took 4 bases from V and 11 from J, leaving 20 bases between them. Germline-derived CDR1 and CDR2 are SGHAT and FQNNGV. CDR3 nucleotide sequence: TGTGCCAGCAGCTCACGAACGACAGCCTTAGAGGCTTTCTTT. It specifies CASSSRTTALEAFF. The full variable domain, its missing parts supplied by reference TRBV11-2 and TRBJ1-1, is EAGVAQSPRYKIIEKRQSVAFWCNPISGHATLYWYQQILGQGPKLLIQFQNNGVVDDSQLPKDRFSAERLKGVDSTLKIQPAKLEDSAVYLCASSSRTTALEAFFGQGTRLTVV.

Points on this clone: Other DNA sequences in the sample encode the same CDR3. The CDR3 DNA follows: TGTGCCACCAGCAGTCGGGGGTCTGGAAACACCATATATTTT. Amino acid sequence: CATSSRGSGNTIYF. This rearrangement joins TRBV15 to TRBJ1-3; D perhaps matches TRBD1 (5 bases). The CDR3 covers 14 residues. V was trimmed by 3 bases and J by 1 base, leaving 7 bases between them. From germline, CDR1 is LNHNV and CDR2 YYDKDF (reference sequence).

V usage is TRBV7-9 and J usage is TRBJ2-2, with 9 positions matching TRBD2. The length of the CDR3 is 15 residues. Germline V gene lookup returns CDR1 SEHNR and CDR2 FQNEAQ (reference sequence). V lost 2 bases and J lost 5; bases outside the gene matches: 3. CDR3 in DNA: TGTGCCAGCAGCTTAAGGCTAGCGGGAACCGGGGAGCTGTTTTTT. Translating gives CASSLRLAGTGELFF.

The chain carries TRBV7-2 and TRBJ2-5; 7 bases align to TRBD1. V was clipped by 5 bases and J by 1 base; unmatched bases: 4. Per the germline V gene, CDR1 is SGHTA and CDR2 is FQGNSA. The CDR3 runs to 14 residues. This CDR3 is CASSRGTVQETQYF. The DNA for the CDR3 is TGTGCCAGCAGCCGAGGGACAGTCCAAGAGACCCAGTACTTC.

The rearrangement joins TRBV19 to TRBJ2-1; 8 nucleotides match TRBD2. Germline V gene data show CDR1 as LNHDA and CDR2 as SQIVND (reference sequence). This CDR3 is built from 17 residues. Trimming removed 1 base from V and 2 bases from J; junction bases left unmatched: 7. The CDR3 coding sequence is TGTGCCAGTAGTATAGTCCAACTAGCGGAAACCTACAATGAGCAGTTCTTC. Protein sequence: CASSIVQLAETYNEQFF.

V gene TRBV4-3 combines with J gene TRBJ2-2; 8 bases line up with TRBD1. Per germline, CDR1 LGHNA and CDR2 YSLEER. This CDR3 has 20 amino acids. J gave up 3 bases and V 2 bases, and 17 bases lay outside the gene matches. The CDR3 loop reads CASSQLLDRGSASYTGELFF. CDR3 DNA sequence: TGCGCCAGCAGCCAACTACTCGACAGGGGCAGCGCCTCCTACACCGGGGAGCTGTTTTTT.

The chain carries TRBV4-3 and TRBJ1-4, with no clear D. CDR3 length: 13 residues. Germline V lookup: CDR1 LGHNA, CDR2 YSLEER. Trimming took off 4 bases at V and 5 bases at J, with 8 bases between the two ends. The CDR3 protein is CASSLNENEKLFF. CDR3 DNA: TGCGCCAGCAGCCTAAACGAGAATGAAAAACTGTTTTTT.

J is TRBJ1-2 and V is TRBV10-3, with 7 positions matching TRBD1. The V gene's germline CDR1 is ENHRY and CDR2 SYGVKD. The CDR3 spans 14 residues. V dropped 4 bases and J dropped 5; count of bases not matched to a gene: 7. DNA of the CDR3: TGTGCCATCAGTGGGGGCAGGGGGGAATATGGCTACACCTTC. This sequence encodes CAISGGRGEYGYTF.

V usage is TRBV12-1 and J usage is TRBJ2-1; no check of the table's D call, TRBD1, against the DNA was made. TRBV12-1 is recorded as a pseudogene. The CDR3 is made up of 18 amino acids. CDR3 loop: CASSFGRGGQGVDNEQFF. The CDR3 DNA reads TGTGCCAGCAGCTTTGGCCGAGGGGGGCAGGGGGTGGACAATGAGCAGTTCTTC.

The chain recombines TRBV14 with TRBJ2-7; 7 bases agree with TRBD1. J gave up 3 bases and V 1 base, and 9 bases lay outside the gene matches. Germline V CDR1 and CDR2: SGHDN, FVKESK. The CDR3 extends over 16 amino acids. The CDR3 loop is CASSQGPGTENYEQYF. In nucleotides, the CDR3 is TGTGCCAGCAGCCAAGGCCCCGGGACAGAAAACTACGAGCAGTACTTC.

The chain uses TRBV6-5 and TRBJ2-7; 9 bases align to TRBD1. The CDR3 has 15 residues. Germline V gives CDR1 MNHEY, CDR2 SVGAGI. V lost 2 bases to trimming and J lost 2 bases; unmatched junction nucleotides: 4. The CDR3, as DNA: TGTGCCAGCAGTTACCGGGACAGGGCCGCCTACGAGCAGTACTTC. Its protein is CASSYRDRAAYEQYF.

J is TRBJ2-5 and V is TRBV2, with 14 bases fitting TRBD2. Germline-derived CDR1 and CDR2 are SNHLY and FYNNEI. J gave up 6 bases and V 4 bases, and 10 bases lay outside the gene matches. The CDR3 is made up of 17 amino acids. The CDR3 bases are TGTGCCAGCAGTGGCCTCCGGACTAGCGGGGGGATAAAGACCCAGTACTTC. Its protein product is CASSGLRTSGGIKTQYF.

The gene calls are TRBV6-1 and TRBJ1-3, with 7 positions matching TRBD1. The CDR3 is 16 residues long. Germline values: CDR1 MNHNS, CDR2 SASEGT. V dropped 4 bases and J dropped 0; count of bases not matched to a gene: 6. Here the CDR3 reads CASSGQTGTSGNTIYF. CDR3 DNA: TGTGCCAGCAGTGGACAGACAGGGACCTCTGGAAACACCATATATTTT.

The chain couples TRBV6-6 to TRBJ2-6, with D unclear. The germline gives CDR1 MNHNY, CDR2 SVGAGI (reference sequence). V was pared by 8 bases and J by 1 base, with 15 bases between. The CDR3 loop spans 16 amino acids. The CDR3 sequence: CASGDFLESGANVLTF. The CDR3, as DNA: TGTGCCAGCGGTGACTTCCTTGAGTCTGGGGCCAACGTCCTGACTTTC.

The chain couples TRBV5-1 to TRBJ2-7; maybe TRBD2 (6 bases). Per the germline V gene, CDR1 is SGHRS and CDR2 is YFSETQ. The V end was cut by 2 bases, the J end by 4 bases, with 10 bases between. This CDR3 has 13 amino acids. The DNA for the CDR3 is TGCGCCAGCAGCTTACACGGGACTTACGAGCAGTACTTC. Its protein is CASSLHGTYEQYF.

The V call is TRBV30, the J call TRBJ2-1; 7 bases are a match to TRBD2. The CDR3 is 13 amino acids. The germline CDR1 and CDR2 sequences are GTSNPN and SVGIG (reference sequence). Trimming removed 5 bases from V and 11 bases from J; junction bases left unmatched: 12. In nucleotides, the CDR3 is TGTGCCTGGGACCGGGAGGATAATAAGAAGCAGTTCTTC. Its translation: CAWDREDNKKQFF.

The chain is built from TRBV5-4 and TRBJ2-7, with a possible D match to TRBD1 (6 bases). CDR1 and CDR2 from the germline V gene are SGHNT and YYREEE (reference sequence). The CDR3 is 13 residues long. Trimming removed 4 bases at V and 3 bases at J, with 11 bases between. In DNA form, the CDR3 reads TGTGCCAGCAGCCCCGGACAGCACTACGAGCAGTACTTC. Translated, it gives CASSPGQHYEQYF. Using reference TRBV5-4 and TRBJ2-7 for the parts outside the CDR3, the full variable domain is ETGVTQSPTHLIKTRGQQVTLRCSSQSGHNTVSWYQQALGQGPQFIFQYYREEENGRGNFPPRFSGLQFPNYSSELNVNALELDDSALYLCASSPGQHYEQYFGPGTRLTVT.

The chain recombines TRBV7-3 with TRBJ2-7; D possibly corresponds to TRBD2 (6 bases). Looked up from germline, CDR1 is SGHTA and CDR2 is FQGTGA. V gave up 2 bases and J gave up 6 bases, with 14 bases separating them. The CDR3 consists of 14 residues. The CDR3 nucleotides read TGTGCCAGCAGCTTATGGGGGGAGTCCGGCGAGCAGTACTTC. Protein sequence: CASSLWGESGEQYF.

This chain joins TRBV18 and TRBJ2-5, with TRBD2 identical over 7 bases. Germline CDR1 and CDR2: KGHSH and LQKENI. The CDR3 loop spans 14 amino acids. The V gene end was trimmed by 2 bases and the J gene end by 1 base; junction bases not matched to a gene: 1. The CDR3 is CASSPRTSQETQYF. CDR3 bases: TGTGCCAGCTCACCAAGGACTAGCCAAGAGACCCAGTACTTC. Drawing the rest from reference TRBV18 and TRBJ2-5, the complete variable domain is NAGVMQNPRHLVRRRGQEARLRCSPMKGHSHVYWYRQLPEEGLKFMVYLQKENIIDESGMPKERFSAEFPKEGPSILRIQQVVRGDSAAYFCASSPRTSQETQYFGPGTRLLVL.

The CDR3 loop reads CASSQIKDRGRQCYEQYF. CDR3 bases: TGCGCCAGCAGCCAGATCAAAGACAGGGGGCGTCAGTGCTACGAGCAGTACTTC. The V gene is TRBV4-1, the J gene TRBJ2-7, with 10 positions matching TRBD1. V gave up 3 bases and J gave up 3 bases; unmatched junction bases: 14. From germline, CDR1 is MGHRA and CDR2 YSYEKL. This CDR3 is 18 amino acids long.

V usage is TRBV5-1 and J usage is TRBJ2-2; 10 bases are a match to TRBD2. This CDR3 contains 13 residues. The germline CDR1 and CDR2 sequences are SGHRS and YFSETQ. CDR3 sequence (DNA): TGCGGAAGCGGGAGGGCTCCGACCGGGGAGCTGTTTTTT. This codes for CGSGRAPTGELFF.

V usage is TRBV9 and J usage is TRBJ1-6, with 10 bases matching TRBD1. Germline V gene data show CDR1 as SGDLS and CDR2 as YYNGEE. The CDR3 length is 15 residues. V lost 3 bases to trimming and J lost 8 bases; unmatched junction nucleotides: 5. The CDR3 nucleotides read TGTGCCAGCAGCGCCCTGGACAGGGGGGATTCACCCCTCCACTTT. Translation gives CASSALDRGDSPLHF.

The chain uses TRBV11-3 and TRBJ1-2; the D is unclear. CDR3 length equals 16 residues. V shed 5 bases and J shed 4 bases, with 20 bases lying between them. Germline V lookup: CDR1 SGHNT, CDR2 YENEEA. CDR3: CASSPAEAVEGYGYTF. CDR3 sequence (DNA): TGTGCCAGCAGCCCGGCAGAGGCAGTTGAGGGCTATGGCTACACCTTC.

V gene TRBV12-5 combines with J gene TRBJ2-1; 8 nucleotides agree with TRBD1. From germline, CDR1 is LGHNT and CDR2 FRNRAP. The CDR3 sequence is 15 residues long. The V segment lost 3 bases and the J segment 1 base; nucleotides outside the gene matches: 2. The CDR3 DNA is TGTGCTAGTGGTTTAGGGACAGGTTCCTACAATGAGCAGTTCTTC. Its translation: CASGLGTGSYNEQFF. The full variable domain, rest sourced from reference TRBV12-5 and TRBJ2-1, is DARVTQTPRHKVTEMGQEVTMRCQPILGHNTVFWYRQTMMQGLELLAYFRNRAPLDDSGMPKDRFSAEMPDATLATLKIQPSEPRDSAVYFCASGLGTGSYNEQFFGPGTRLTVL.

The V and J genes are TRBV10-1 and TRBJ2-7, with 8 bases aligning to TRBD1. The CDR3 spans 14 residues. Trimming at V came to 3 bases and at J to 4 bases, leaving 5 bases not matched to a gene. CDR1 and CDR2 (germline): WNHNN, SYGVQD (reference sequence). As DNA, the CDR3 is TGCGCCAGCAGTGATCCGGGACAGGCGTACGAGCAGTACTTC. Its translation is CASSDPGQAYEQYF.

The DNA of the CDR3 is TGTGCCAGCAGCTGGGCCGGGACAGGAGGGGGATCTGGAAACACCATATATTTT. This translates into CASSWAGTGGGSGNTIYF. The rearrangement uses TRBV5-8 and TRBJ1-3; TRBD1 aligns across 8 bases. CDR1 and CDR2 from the germline V gene are SGHTS and YDEGEE. The CDR3 totals 18 residues. Losses at the gene ends were 3 bases for V and 1 base for J; bases not matched to a gene: 12.

The gene calls are TRBV18 and TRBJ1-6, with unresolved D. The CDR3 runs to 13 residues. CDR1 and CDR2 from the germline V gene are KGHSH and LQKENI. Between the trimmed V and J ends, which lost 3 bases and 7 bases, there was a span of 7 bases. CDR3 nucleotides: TGTGCCAGCTCACCGGGCGACAATTCACCCCTCCACTTT. Protein: CASSPGDNSPLHF.